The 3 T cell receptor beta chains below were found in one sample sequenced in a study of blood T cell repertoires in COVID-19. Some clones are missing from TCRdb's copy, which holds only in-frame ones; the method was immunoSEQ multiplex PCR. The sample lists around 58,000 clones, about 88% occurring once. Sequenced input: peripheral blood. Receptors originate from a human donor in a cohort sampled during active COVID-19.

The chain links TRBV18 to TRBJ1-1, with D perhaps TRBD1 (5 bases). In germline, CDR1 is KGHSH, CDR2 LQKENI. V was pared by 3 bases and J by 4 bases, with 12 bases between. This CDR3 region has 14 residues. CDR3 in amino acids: CASSPGQGGTEAFF. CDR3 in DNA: TGTGCCAGCTCACCCGGCCAGGGAGGCACTGAAGCTTTCTTT.

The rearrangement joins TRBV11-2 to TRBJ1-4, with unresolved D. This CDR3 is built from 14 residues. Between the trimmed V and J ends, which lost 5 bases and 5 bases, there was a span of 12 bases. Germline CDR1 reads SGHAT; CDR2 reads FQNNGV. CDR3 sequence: CASSVYPSNEKLFF. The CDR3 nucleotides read TGTGCCAGCAGCGTCTATCCCTCAAATGAAAAACTGTTTTTT.

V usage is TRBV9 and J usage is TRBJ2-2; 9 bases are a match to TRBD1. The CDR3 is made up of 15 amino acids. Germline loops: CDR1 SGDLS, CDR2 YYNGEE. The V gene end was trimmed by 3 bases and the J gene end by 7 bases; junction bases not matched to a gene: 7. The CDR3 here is CASSAGQGGFGELFF. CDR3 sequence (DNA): TGTGCCAGCAGCGCGGGACAGGGTGGTTTCGGGGAGCTGTTTTTT.